These 27 T cell receptor beta chains were all obtained from the same sample, sequenced in a study of blood T cell repertoires in COVID-19. The assay was immunoSEQ multiplex PCR, and TCRdb's table has in-frame clones only and misses some. The table shows approximately 150,000 clones, with around 88% occurring only once. The sequenced sample consisted of peripheral blood. These receptors all come from a human donor in a cohort sampled during active COVID-19.

This rearrangement joins TRBV28 to TRBJ1-2, with TRBD1 matching 7 bases. The junction had 1 base not matched to a gene; V was cut back by 5 bases and J by 4 bases. The CDR3 has 12 residues. Germline-derived CDR1 and CDR2 are MDHEN and SYDVKM. The CDR3 nucleotides are TGTGCCAGCAGTCAGGGGGGCTATGGCTACACCTTC. The encoded protein is CASSQGGYGYTF.

This clone came up a few times. The V gene is TRBV5-3, the J gene TRBJ2-5; 8 bases line up with TRBD2. TRBV5-3 is noted as an ORF with a role that remains uncertain. CDR3 length: 16 amino acids. V trimming: 0 bases; J trimming: 3 bases; junction bases outside the gene matches: 7. The DNA of the CDR3 is TGTGCCAGAAGCTTGGCCTACGGGAGGGACGAAGAGACCCAGTACTTC. It translates to CARSLAYGRDEETQYF.

The genes are TRBV7-2 and TRBJ2-7; TRBD2 agrees at 9 bases. V shed 1 base, J shed 4 bases, and the junction held 5 bases outside the gene matches. The CDR3 has 15 residues. Germline CDR1 and CDR2: SGHTA and FQGNSA. The CDR3 spells CASSLGSGGVYEQYF. CDR3 bases: TGTGCCAGCAGCTTAGGTAGCGGGGGCGTTTACGAGCAGTACTTC. Based on the CDR3 plus reference TRBV7-2 and TRBJ2-7, the full variable domain is GAGVSQSPSNKVTEKGKDVELRCDPISGHTALYWYRQSLGQGLEFLIYFQGNSAPDKSGLPSDRFSAERTGGSVSTLTIQRTQQEDSAVYLCASSLGSGGVYEQYFGPGTRLTVT.

The CDR3 loop reads CASSTGQGGYNEQFF. Written as DNA, the CDR3 is TGTGCCAGTAGTACAGGACAGGGCGGGTACAATGAGCAGTTCTTC. This chain uses TRBV19 with TRBJ2-1; TRBD1 agrees at 8 bases. The germline V gene has CDR1 LNHDA and CDR2 SQIVND (reference sequence). This CDR3 is 15 amino acids long. V lost 4 bases, J lost 4 bases, and 6 bases stayed unmatched.

V is TRBV5-8 and J is TRBJ1-5; 11 bases are shared with TRBD1. The CDR3 is 15 residues long. Trimming at V came to 5 bases and at J to 6 bases, leaving 7 bases not matched to a gene. Per the germline V gene, CDR1 is SGHTS and CDR2 is YDEGEE. CDR3 in amino acids: CASRFRDRGFQPQHF. The CDR3 DNA follows: TGTGCCAGCAGGTTCCGGGACAGGGGGTTTCAGCCCCAGCATTTT.

This clone was counted between two and nine times. This chain joins TRBV3-1 (or the pseudogene TRBV3-2) and TRBJ1-2; perhaps TRBD1 as D (5 bases). Trimming removed 2 bases at V and 7 bases at J, with 8 bases between. The CDR3 runs to 12 residues. Looked up from germline, CDR1 is LGHDT and CDR2 is YNNKEL (reference sequence). The CDR3 DNA sequence: TGTGCCAGCAGCCAACCAGGGTTTGGCTACACCTTC. It codes for CASSQPGFGYTF.

The chain links TRBV5-6 to TRBJ2-5, with TRBD2 matching over 10 bases. This CDR3 comprises 15 residues. J lost 5 bases, V lost 0 bases, and 4 bases had no gene match. From germline, CDR1 is SGHDT and CDR2 YYEEEE. CDR3 sequence reads: CASSLGPSGSETQYF. DNA of the CDR3: TGTGCCAGCAGCTTGGGCCCTAGCGGGAGTGAGACCCAGTACTTC.

This chain uses TRBV6-5 with TRBJ2-1, with no clear D. V gave up 6 bases and J gave up 8 bases, with 11 bases separating them. The CDR3 is made up of 12 amino acids. From germline, CDR1 is MNHEY and CDR2 SVGAGI. The CDR3 here is CASSRGADEQFF. The CDR3 region has the DNA TGTGCCAGCAGCCGAGGCGCTGATGAGCAGTTCTTC.

The chain links TRBV10-3 to TRBJ2-7, with 7 bases matching TRBD2. From germline, CDR1 is ENHRY and CDR2 SYGVKD. V shed 8 bases and J 6 bases; nucleotides not matched to a gene: 10. This CDR3 has 13 residues. The CDR3 DNA follows: TGTGCCATCTCGGCTAGCGGAGAAACCGAGCAGTACTTC. This gives the protein CAISASGETEQYF.

The V and J genes are TRBV19 and TRBJ2-7, with TRBD1 matching over 10 bases. CDR1 and CDR2 (germline): LNHDA, SQIVND (reference sequence). CDR3 length: 15 residues. Germline trimming cut 3 bases from V and 2 bases from J; bases unmatched to any gene: 4. The CDR3 reads CASSIGDRGPYEQYF. The CDR3 DNA reads TGTGCCAGTAGTATTGGGGACAGGGGACCCTACGAGCAGTACTTC.

This clone was found a few times. J is TRBJ2-7 and V is TRBV7-3, with 8 positions matching TRBD1. CDR1 and CDR2 (germline): SGHTA, FQGTGA. The CDR3 is made up of 15 amino acids. The V segment lost 2 bases and the J segment 3 bases; nucleotides outside the gene matches: 6. The CDR3 here is CASSLSPGQGYEQYF. CDR3 bases: TGTGCCAGCAGCTTATCCCCCGGACAGGGCTACGAGCAGTACTTC.

V and J are TRBV9 and TRBJ1-1; no clear D. The CDR3 totals 16 residues. V lost 0 bases and J 2 bases, leaving 14 bases between the germline ends. Germline-derived CDR1 and CDR2 are SGDLS and YYNGEE. The CDR3: CASSVDARRLNTEAFF. In DNA, the CDR3 is TGTGCCAGCAGCGTAGACGCGCGGCGGCTAAACACTGAAGCTTTCTTT.

As DNA, the CDR3 is TGTGCCTGGAGGATTAATGGGGGGGCGTACAATGAGCAGTTCTTC. Protein sequence: CAWRINGGAYNEQFF. The gene calls are TRBV30 and TRBJ2-1; D perhaps matches TRBD2 (7 bases). This CDR3 is built from 15 residues. Germline CDR1 is GTSNPN and CDR2 is SVGIG (reference sequence). The V end lost 3 bases, the J end lost 4 bases, and 16 bases lay between the germline ends.

The chain is built from TRBV19 and TRBJ2-2; weak D call: TRBD1 (6 bases). Germline assignment: CDR1 LNHDA and CDR2 SQIVND (reference sequence). This CDR3 spans 15 amino acids. Trimming shortened V by 5 bases and J by 7 bases, and 17 bases separated the two germline ends. The CDR3 reads CASSLQGPRGGELFF. The CDR3 DNA reads as TGTGCCAGTAGTCTACAGGGACCAAGGGGCGGGGAGCTGTTTTTT.

V gene TRBV5-1 combines with J gene TRBJ1-3; D is unclear. The V gene lost 1 base and the J gene lost 4 bases, with 6 bases spanning the gap. Per germline, CDR1 SGHRS and CDR2 YFSETQ. This CDR3 region has 13 residues. The DNA of the CDR3 is TGCGCCAGCAGCTTGTCGGGGGGAAACACCATATATTTT. Its translation is CASSLSGGNTIYF.

Only one count was recorded for this clone. Compared with germline, one end of the junction differs, possibly owing to a read error. In DNA, the CDR3 is TGTGCCAGCAGCTTTGCCCAGGTCTCCAACGAGCAGTACTTC. Protein sequence: CASSFAQVSNEQYF. The rearrangement links TRBV27 to TRBJ2-7; D remains unclear. CDR3 length equals 14 residues. Germline V gene sequence: CDR1 MNHEY, CDR2 SMNVEV (reference sequence).

The J gene is TRBJ2-7, the V gene TRBV19; 7 nucleotides line up with TRBD2. Germline V gene sequence: CDR1 LNHDA, CDR2 SQIVND (reference sequence). This CDR3 comprises 15 residues. V dropped 8 bases and J dropped 1; count of bases not matched to a gene: 11. The CDR3 bases are TGTGCCAGTTCAAGGGAGGGCCGGGGATCCTACGAGCAGTACTTC. Encoded protein: CASSREGRGSYEQYF.

The rearrangement joins TRBV11-2 to TRBJ2-2; 8 bases align to TRBD2. This CDR3 contains 16 residues. V lost 3 bases and J lost 1; bases outside the gene matches: 4. Germline-derived CDR1 and CDR2 are SGHAT and FQNNGV. CDR3 protein: CASSLFLAGNTGELFF. The CDR3, as DNA: TGTGCCAGCAGCTTGTTCCTAGCGGGGAACACCGGGGAGCTGTTTTTT. Full variable domain (outside the CDR3, taken from reference TRBV11-2 and TRBJ2-2): EAGVAQSPRYKIIEKRQSVAFWCNPISGHATLYWYQQILGQGPKLLIQFQNNGVVDDSQLPKDRFSAERLKGVDSTLKIQPAKLEDSAVYLCASSLFLAGNTGELFFGEGSRLTVL.

V gene TRBV6-6 combines with J gene TRBJ2-7; a weak D match, TRBD1 (6 bases). Germline V gene data show CDR1 as MNHNY and CDR2 as SVGAGI (reference sequence). V gave up 7 bases and J gave up 0 bases, with 13 bases separating them. The CDR3 contains 14 residues. The CDR3 loop reads CASTQGTLSYEQYF. CDR3 DNA: TGTGCCAGCACCCAGGGGACCCTCTCCTACGAGCAGTACTTC.

The chain carries TRBV6-2 or TRBV6-3 and TRBJ1-1, with 8 positions matching TRBD1. The CDR3 loop spans 15 amino acids. The J segment lost 4 bases and the V segment lost 0 bases, leaving 4 bases of the junction unmatched. Germline V gene lookup returns CDR1 MNHEY and CDR2 SVGEGT. In nucleotides, the CDR3 is TGTGCCAGCAGTTACTCGTCCACAGGGGGCACTGAAGCTTTCTTT. It translates to CASSYSSTGGTEAFF.

The chain has TRBV9 and TRBJ2-1, with 8 bases identical to TRBD2. Germline V lookup: CDR1 SGDLS, CDR2 YYNGEE. This CDR3 comprises 14 residues. V gave up 3 bases and J gave up 10 bases; unmatched junction bases: 9. CDR3 coding DNA: TGTGCCAGCAGCGACCGGGGGGGACCACAAGAGCAGTTCTTC. Translated: CASSDRGGPQEQFF.

The chain uses TRBV7-6 and TRBJ2-7; 11 bases are shared with TRBD2. This CDR3 has 15 amino acids. Germline V lookup: CDR1 SGHVS, CDR2 FNYEAQ. V shed 8 bases, J shed 2 bases, and the junction held 8 bases outside the gene matches. The CDR3 sequence: CASGIGSGGAYEQYF. CDR3 DNA: TGTGCCAGCGGGATCGGTAGCGGGGGGGCCTACGAGCAGTACTTC.

The V and J genes are TRBV4-1 and TRBJ1-2; weak D call: TRBD1 (5 bases). V gave up 0 bases and J gave up 6 bases, with 8 bases separating them. The CDR3 extends over 13 amino acids. Germline CDR1 reads MGHRA; CDR2 reads YSYEKL. The CDR3 region is CASSQELGDGYTF. CDR3 in DNA: TGCGCCAGCAGCCAAGAATTAGGGGATGGCTACACCTTC.

The J gene is TRBJ2-1, the V gene TRBV28, with 9 bases aligning to TRBD1. The CDR3 spans 18 residues. V lost 1 base and J lost 6; bases outside the gene matches: 13. Germline lookup yields CDR1 MDHEN and CDR2 SYDVKM. The CDR3 DNA follows: TGTGCCAGCAGTTTATATTACGCGGCGACAGGGGGTGGCAATGAGCAGTTCTTC. Encoded protein: CASSLYYAATGGGNEQFF.

The chain uses TRBV28 and TRBJ2-7; 7 bases fit TRBD2. In germline, CDR1 is MDHEN, CDR2 SYDVKM. The junction had 4 bases not matched to a gene; V was cut back by 2 bases and J by 0 bases. The CDR3 loop spans 15 amino acids. This CDR3 is CASSLPRGGSYEQYF. CDR3 sequence (DNA): TGTGCCAGCAGTTTACCCCGCGGGGGCTCCTACGAGCAGTACTTC.

This chain links TRBV5-1 with TRBJ1-2; 10 bases map to TRBD1. The CDR3 contains 14 residues. Trimming took 0 bases from V and 5 from J; bases not matched to a gene: 1. CDR1 is SGHRS, CDR2 YFSETQ, per germline. The CDR3 region is CASSLGDRGYGYTF. CDR3 DNA sequence: TGCGCCAGCAGCTTGGGGGACAGGGGATATGGCTACACCTTC.

V is TRBV5-1 and J is TRBJ2-1, with D possibly being TRBD2 (6 bases). V lost 0 bases, J lost 5 bases, and 12 bases lay in between. The CDR3 covers 15 residues. Looked up from germline, CDR1 is SGHRS and CDR2 is YFSETQ. CDR3 DNA: TGCGCCAGCAGCTTGGAGGCGGGAATAAACAATGAGCAGTTCTTC. It yields the protein CASSLEAGINNEQFF.